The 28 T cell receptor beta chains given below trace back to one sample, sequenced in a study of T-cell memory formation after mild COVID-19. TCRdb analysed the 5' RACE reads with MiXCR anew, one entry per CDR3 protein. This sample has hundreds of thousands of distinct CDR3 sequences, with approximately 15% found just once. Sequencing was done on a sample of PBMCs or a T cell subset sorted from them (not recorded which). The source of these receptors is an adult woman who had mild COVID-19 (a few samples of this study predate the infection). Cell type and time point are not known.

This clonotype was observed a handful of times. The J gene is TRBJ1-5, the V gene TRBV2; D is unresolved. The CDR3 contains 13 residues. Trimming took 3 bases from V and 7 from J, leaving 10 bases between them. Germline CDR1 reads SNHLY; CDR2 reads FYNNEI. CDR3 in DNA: TGTGCCAGCAGTGATTGGGGTCTCCAGCCCCAGCATTTT. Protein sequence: CASSDWGLQPQHF.

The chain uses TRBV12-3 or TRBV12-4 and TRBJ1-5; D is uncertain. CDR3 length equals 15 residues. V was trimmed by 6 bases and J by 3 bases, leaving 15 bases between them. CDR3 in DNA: TGTGCCAGCAGCTTACATGGCGGGTACAATCAGCCCCAGCATTTT. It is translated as CASSLHGGYNQPQHF.

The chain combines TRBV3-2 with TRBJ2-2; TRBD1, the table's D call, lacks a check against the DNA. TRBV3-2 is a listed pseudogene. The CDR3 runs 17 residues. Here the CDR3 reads CASSQVPRTGGTGELFF. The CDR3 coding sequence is TGTGCCAGCAGCCAAGTTCCCCGGACAGGGGGAACCGGGGAGCTGTTTTTT.

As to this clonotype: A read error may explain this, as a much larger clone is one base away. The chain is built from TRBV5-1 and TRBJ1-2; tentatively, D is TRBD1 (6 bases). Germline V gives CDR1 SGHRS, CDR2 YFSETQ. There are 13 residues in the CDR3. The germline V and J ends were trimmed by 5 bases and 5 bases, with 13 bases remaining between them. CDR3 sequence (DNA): TGCGCCAGCAGAGAGGACAGCCAATATGGCTACACCTTC. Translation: CASREDSQYGYTF.

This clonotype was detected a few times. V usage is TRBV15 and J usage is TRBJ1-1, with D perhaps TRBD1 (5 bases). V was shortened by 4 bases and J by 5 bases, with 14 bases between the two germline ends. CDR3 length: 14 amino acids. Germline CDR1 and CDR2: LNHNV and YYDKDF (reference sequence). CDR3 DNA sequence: TGTGCCACCAGCAAGGGACCCTCCCATACTGAAGCTTTCTTT. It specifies CATSKGPSHTEAFF.

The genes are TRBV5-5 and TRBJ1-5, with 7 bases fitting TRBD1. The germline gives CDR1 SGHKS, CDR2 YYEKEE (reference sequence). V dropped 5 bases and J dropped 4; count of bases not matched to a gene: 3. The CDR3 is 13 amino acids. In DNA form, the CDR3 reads TGTGCCAGCAGGATGGGACAGAATCAGCCCCAGCATTTT. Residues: CASRMGQNQPQHF.

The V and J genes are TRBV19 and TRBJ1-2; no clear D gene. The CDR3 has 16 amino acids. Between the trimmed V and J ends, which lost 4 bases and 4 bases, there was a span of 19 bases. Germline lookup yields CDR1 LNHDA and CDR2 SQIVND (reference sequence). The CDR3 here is CASSKRSQALLYGYTF. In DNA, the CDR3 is TGTGCCAGTAGTAAGAGAAGTCAGGCCCTGCTCTATGGCTACACCTTC.

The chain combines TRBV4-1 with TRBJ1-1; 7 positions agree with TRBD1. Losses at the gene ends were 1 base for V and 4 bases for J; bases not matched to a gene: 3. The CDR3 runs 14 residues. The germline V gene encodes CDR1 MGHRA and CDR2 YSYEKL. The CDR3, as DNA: TGCGCCAGCAGCCAAGGGGAGGGGGCCACTGAAGCTTTCTTT. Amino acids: CASSQGEGATEAFF.

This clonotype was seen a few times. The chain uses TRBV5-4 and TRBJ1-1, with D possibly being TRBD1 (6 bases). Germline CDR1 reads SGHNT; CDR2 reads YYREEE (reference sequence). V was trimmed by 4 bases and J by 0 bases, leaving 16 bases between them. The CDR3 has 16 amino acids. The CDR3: CASSPGQLIMNTEAFF. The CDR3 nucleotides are TGTGCCAGCAGCCCCGGACAGCTAATCATGAACACTGAAGCTTTCTTT.

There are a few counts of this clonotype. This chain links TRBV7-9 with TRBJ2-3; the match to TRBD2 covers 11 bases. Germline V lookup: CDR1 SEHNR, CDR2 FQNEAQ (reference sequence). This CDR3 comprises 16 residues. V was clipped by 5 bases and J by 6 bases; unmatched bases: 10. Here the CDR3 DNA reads TGTGCCAGCAGCCCCTATTCGACTAGCGGGGAGGATACGCAGTATTTT. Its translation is CASSPYSTSGEDTQYF.

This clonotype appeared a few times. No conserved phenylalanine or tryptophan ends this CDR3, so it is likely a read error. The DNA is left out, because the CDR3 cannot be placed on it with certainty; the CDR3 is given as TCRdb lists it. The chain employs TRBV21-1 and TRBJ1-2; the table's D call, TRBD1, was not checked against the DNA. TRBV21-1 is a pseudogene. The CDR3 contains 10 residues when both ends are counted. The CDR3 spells CASSGSGTPS.

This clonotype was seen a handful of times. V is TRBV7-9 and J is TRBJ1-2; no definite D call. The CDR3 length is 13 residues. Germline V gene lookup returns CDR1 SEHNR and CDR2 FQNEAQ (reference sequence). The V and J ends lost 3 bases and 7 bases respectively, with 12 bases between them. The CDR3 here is CASSFPGSGGYTF. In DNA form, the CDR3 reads TGTGCCAGCAGCTTCCCGGGTTCAGGTGGCTACACCTTC. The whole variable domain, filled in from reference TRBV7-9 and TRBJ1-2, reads DTGVSQNPRHKITKRGQNVTFRCDPISEHNRLYWYRQTLGQGPEFLTYFQNEAQLEKSRLLSDRFSAERPKGSFSTLEIQRTEQGDSAMYLCASSFPGSGGYTFGSGTRLTVV.

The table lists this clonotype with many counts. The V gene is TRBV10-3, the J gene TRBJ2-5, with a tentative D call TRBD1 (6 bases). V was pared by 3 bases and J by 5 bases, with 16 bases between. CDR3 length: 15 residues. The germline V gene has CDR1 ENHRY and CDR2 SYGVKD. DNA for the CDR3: TGTGCCATCAGTGACCACAGGGCGGAACAGGAGACCCAGTACTTC. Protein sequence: CAISDHRAEQETQYF.

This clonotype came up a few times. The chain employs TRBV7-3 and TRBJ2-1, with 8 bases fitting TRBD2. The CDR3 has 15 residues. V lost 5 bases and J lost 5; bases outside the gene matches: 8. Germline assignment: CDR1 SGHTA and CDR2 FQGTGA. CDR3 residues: CASSLSGGSHNEQFF. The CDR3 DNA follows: TGTGCCAGCAGCCTGAGCGGGGGAAGCCACAATGAGCAGTTCTTC. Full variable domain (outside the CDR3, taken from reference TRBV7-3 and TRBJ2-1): GAGVSQTPSNKVTEKGKYVELRCDPISGHTALYWYRQSLGQGPEFLIYFQGTGAADDSGLPNDRFFAVRPEGSVSTLKIQRTERGDSAVYLCASSLSGGSHNEQFFGPGTRLTVL.

CDR3 in DNA: TGCGCCAGCAGCTCCCGGACAGGGACTAAAGAACCCCTCCACTTT. Residues: CASSSRTGTKEPLHF. J is TRBJ1-6 and V is TRBV4-3; 8 nucleotides agree with TRBD1. V was pared by 5 bases and J by 12 bases, with 12 bases of the junction left unmatched. The CDR3 runs 15 residues. The germline CDR1 and CDR2 sequences are LGHNA and YSLEER.

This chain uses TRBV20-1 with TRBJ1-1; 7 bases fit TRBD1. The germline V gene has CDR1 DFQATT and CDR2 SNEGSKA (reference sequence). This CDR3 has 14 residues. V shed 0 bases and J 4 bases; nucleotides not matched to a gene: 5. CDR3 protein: CSAREDRSFTEAFF. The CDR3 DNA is TGCAGTGCTAGAGAGGACAGGTCTTTCACTGAAGCTTTCTTT.

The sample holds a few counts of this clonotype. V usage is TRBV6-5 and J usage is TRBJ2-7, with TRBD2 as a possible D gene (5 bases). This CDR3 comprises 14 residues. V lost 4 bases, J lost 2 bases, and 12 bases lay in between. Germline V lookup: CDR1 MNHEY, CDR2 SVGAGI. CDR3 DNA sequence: TGTGCCAGCAGTTCCCCGGACGGGACCTACGAGCAGTACTTC. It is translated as CASSSPDGTYEQYF.

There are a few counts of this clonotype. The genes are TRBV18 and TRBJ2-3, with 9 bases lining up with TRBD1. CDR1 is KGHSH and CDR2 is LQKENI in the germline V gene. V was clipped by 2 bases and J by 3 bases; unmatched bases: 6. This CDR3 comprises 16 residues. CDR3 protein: CASSPGRQGGTDTQYF. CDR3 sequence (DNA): TGTGCCAGCTCACCAGGTCGACAGGGGGGTACAGATACGCAGTATTTT.

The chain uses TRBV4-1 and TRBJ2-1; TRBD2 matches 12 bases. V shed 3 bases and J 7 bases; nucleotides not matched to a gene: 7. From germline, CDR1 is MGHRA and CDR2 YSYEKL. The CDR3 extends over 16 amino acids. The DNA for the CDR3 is TGCGCCAGCAGCCAGCCGACTAGCGGGAGAGATAATGAGCAGTTCTTC. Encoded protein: CASSQPTSGRDNEQFF.

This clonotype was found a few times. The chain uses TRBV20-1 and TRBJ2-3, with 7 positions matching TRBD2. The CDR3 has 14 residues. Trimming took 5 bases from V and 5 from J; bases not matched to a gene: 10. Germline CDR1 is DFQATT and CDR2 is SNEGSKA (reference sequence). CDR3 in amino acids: CSAGGLPGRDTQYF. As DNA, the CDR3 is TGCAGTGCTGGGGGACTACCAGGCAGAGATACGCAGTATTTT.

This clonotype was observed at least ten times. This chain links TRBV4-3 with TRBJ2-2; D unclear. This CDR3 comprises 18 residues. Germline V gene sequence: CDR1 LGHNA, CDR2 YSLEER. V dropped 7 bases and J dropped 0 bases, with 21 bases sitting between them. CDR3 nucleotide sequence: TGCGCCAGCACCCCCATGGCCACAGCCTGGACGAACACCGGGGAGCTGTTTTTT. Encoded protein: CASTPMATAWTNTGELFF.

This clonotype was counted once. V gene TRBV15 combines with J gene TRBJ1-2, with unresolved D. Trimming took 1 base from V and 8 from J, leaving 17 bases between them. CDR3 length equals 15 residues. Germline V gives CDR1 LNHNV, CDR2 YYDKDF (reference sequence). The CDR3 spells CATSRVVRAYEGYTF. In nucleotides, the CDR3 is TGTGCCACCAGCAGAGTTGTCAGAGCGTATGAAGGCTACACCTTC.

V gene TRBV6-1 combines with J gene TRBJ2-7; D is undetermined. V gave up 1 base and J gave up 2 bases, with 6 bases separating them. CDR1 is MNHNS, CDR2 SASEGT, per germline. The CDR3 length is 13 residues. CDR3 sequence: CASSEGEAYEQYF. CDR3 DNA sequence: TGTGCCAGCAGTGAAGGGGAAGCCTACGAGCAGTACTTC.

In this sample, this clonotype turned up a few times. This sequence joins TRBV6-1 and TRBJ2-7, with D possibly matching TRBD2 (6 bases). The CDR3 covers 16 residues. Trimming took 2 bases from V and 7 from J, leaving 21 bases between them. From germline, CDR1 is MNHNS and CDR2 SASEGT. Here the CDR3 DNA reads TGTGCCAGCAGTGAACTGGCGGGACGCATCAATGGGGAGCAGTACTTC. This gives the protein CASSELAGRINGEQYF.

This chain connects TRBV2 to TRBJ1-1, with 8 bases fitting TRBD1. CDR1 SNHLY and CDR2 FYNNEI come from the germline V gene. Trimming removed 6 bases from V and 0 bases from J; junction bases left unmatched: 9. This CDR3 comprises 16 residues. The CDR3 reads CASSPDRGSMNTEAFF. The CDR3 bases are TGTGCCAGCAGCCCCGACAGGGGAAGTATGAACACTGAAGCTTTCTTT.

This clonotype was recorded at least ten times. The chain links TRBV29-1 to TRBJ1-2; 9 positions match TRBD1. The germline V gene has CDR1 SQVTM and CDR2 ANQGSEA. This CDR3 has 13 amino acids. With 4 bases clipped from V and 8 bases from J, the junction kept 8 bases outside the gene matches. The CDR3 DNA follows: TGCAGCGTTGCCTCGGACAGGGGCGGGGGCTACACCTTC. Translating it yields CSVASDRGGGYTF.

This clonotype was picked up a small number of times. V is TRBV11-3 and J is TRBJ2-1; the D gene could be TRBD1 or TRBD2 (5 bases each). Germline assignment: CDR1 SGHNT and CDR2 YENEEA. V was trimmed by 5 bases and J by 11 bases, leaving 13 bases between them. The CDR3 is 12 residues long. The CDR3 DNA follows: TGTGCCAGCAGCGGCCTCCCGGGACAGCAGTTCTTC. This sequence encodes CASSGLPGQQFF.

The CDR3 nucleotides are TGTGCCAGCAGCCCCGAAGGCAGTCTAGCGTATTTCACAGATACGCAGTATTTT. Translation gives CASSPEGSLAYFTDTQYF. The gene calls are TRBV7-9 and TRBJ2-3, with D possibly matching TRBD2 (6 bases). The CDR3 loop spans 18 amino acids. Trimming shortened V by 5 bases and J by 2 bases, and 23 bases separated the two germline ends. The germline V gene encodes CDR1 SEHNR and CDR2 FQNEAQ (reference sequence).